The clone carrying this T cell receptor (beta chain) was seen more than once but under ten times. The antigen is not known. The data were taken from a study of response to subunit inactivated influenza vaccine. The study, taken as a whole, reports: Only a handful of new T cells, the authors suggested, are recruited with each seasonal influenza vaccination.

Germline loops: CDR1 SGHRS, CDR2 YFSETQ. This CDR3 region has 15 residues. J gave up 5 bases and V 0 bases, and 6 bases lay outside the gene matches. TCRdb re-derived calls from the RT-PCR reads in MiXCR, one entry per CDR3 protein. The sample has roughly 710,000 distinct CDR3 sequences, approximately 15% seen once; the top ten hold about 7.4%. The clonotype originates from a man between 50 and 59 years old who received an inactivated influenza vaccine. The sequenced sample was PBMCs from blood, obtained about 14 days before vaccination. The chain has TRBV5-1 and TRBJ2-7; TRBD2 agrees at 9 bases. The CDR3 coding sequence is TGCGCCAGCAGCTTGGAGGTTAGCGGGAGAGACGAGCAGTACTTC. As protein: CASSLEVSGRDEQYF.